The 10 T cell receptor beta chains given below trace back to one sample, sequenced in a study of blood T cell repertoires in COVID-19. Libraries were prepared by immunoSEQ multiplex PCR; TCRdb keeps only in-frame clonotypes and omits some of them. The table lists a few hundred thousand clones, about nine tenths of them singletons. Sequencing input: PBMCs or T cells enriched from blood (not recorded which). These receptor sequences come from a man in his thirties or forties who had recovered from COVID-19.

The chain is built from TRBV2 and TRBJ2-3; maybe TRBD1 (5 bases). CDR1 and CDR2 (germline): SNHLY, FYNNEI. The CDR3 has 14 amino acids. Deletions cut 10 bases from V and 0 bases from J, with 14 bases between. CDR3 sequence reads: CATQGGYSTDTQYF. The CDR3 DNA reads TGTGCCACCCAGGGTGGCTACAGCACAGATACGCAGTATTTT.

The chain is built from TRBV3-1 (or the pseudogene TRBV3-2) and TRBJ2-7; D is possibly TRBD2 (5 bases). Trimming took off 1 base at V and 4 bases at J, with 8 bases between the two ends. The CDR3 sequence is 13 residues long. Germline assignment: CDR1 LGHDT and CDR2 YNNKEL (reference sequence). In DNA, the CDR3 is TGTGCCAGCAGCCAAGTGGGAGTTTACGAGCAGTACTTC. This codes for CASSQVGVYEQYF.

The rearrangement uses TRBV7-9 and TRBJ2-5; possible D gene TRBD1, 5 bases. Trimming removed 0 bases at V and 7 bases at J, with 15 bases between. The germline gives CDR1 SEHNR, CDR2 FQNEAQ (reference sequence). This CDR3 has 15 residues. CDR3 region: CASSLARGGQGTQYF. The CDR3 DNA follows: TGTGCCAGCAGCTTAGCCCGCGGCGGTCAGGGGACCCAGTACTTC.

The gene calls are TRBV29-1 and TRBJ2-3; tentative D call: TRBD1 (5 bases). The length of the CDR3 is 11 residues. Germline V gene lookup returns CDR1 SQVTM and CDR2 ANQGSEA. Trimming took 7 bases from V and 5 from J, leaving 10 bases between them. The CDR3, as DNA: TGCAGCGGTTTGACAGTAGATACGCAGTATTTT. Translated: CSGLTVDTQYF.

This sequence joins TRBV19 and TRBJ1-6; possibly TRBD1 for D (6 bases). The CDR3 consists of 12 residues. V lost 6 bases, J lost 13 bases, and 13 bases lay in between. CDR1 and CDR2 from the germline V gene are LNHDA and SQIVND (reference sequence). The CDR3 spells CASRGQSLPLHF. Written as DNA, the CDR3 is TGTGCCAGTAGAGGACAGTCTTTGCCCCTCCACTTT.

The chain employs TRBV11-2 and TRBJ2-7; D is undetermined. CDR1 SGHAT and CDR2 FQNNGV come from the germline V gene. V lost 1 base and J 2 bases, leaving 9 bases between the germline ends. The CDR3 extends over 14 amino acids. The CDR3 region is CASSLVRKPYEQYF. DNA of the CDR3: TGTGCCAGCAGCTTAGTTAGAAAACCCTACGAGCAGTACTTC.

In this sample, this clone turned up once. CDR3 amino acids: CASHKVGESRRGYTF. DNA of the CDR3: TGTGCCAGCCATAAAGTCGGGGAGTCGAGGCGTGGCTACACCTTC. This chain joins TRBV27 and TRBJ1-2, with unresolved D. Germline V gene lookup returns CDR1 MNHEY and CDR2 SMNVEV (reference sequence). V lost 8 bases and J 7 bases, leaving 23 bases between the germline ends. CDR3 size: 15 residues.

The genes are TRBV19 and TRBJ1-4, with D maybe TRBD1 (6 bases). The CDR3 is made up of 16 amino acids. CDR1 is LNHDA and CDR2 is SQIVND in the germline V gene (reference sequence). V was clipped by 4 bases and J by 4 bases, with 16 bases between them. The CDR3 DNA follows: TGTGCCAGTAGTAGCTTTCCGGGACAACTTAATGAAAAACTGTTTTTT. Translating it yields CASSSFPGQLNEKLFF.

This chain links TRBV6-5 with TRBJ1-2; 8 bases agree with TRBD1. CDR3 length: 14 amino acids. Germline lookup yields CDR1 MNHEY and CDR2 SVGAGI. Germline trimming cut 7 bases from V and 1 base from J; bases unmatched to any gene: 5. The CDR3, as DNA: TGTGCCAGCAAAGAGACAGGGGTTAACTATGGCTACACCTTC. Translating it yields CASKETGVNYGYTF.

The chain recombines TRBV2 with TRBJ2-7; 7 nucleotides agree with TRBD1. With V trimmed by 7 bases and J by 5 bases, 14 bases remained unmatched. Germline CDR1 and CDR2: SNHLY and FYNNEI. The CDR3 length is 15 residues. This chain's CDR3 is CASIMTGMRSHEQYF. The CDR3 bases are TGTGCCAGCATTATGACAGGGATGAGGTCCCACGAGCAGTACTTC.